Listed below are T cell receptor beta chains from one sample, sequenced in a study of blood T cell repertoires in COVID-19. The protocol was immunoSEQ multiplex PCR, while the TCRdb copy is restricted to in-frame clones and leaves out a portion. The sample has about 98,000 clones, 70% to 90% seen once. The sequencing sample was made of peripheral blood. The receptor set was obtained from a man in his 70s with acute or convalescent COVID-19. Both conserved end residues are part of each CDR3. The order of the fields is J gene, clone size, V gene, D gene, CDR3 protein, CDR3 DNA. D genes are given only for firm matches. Rows may omit the clone size; those that give it use once, few, many or a size class.

J gene: TRBJ1-4; clone size: -; V gene: TRBV28; D gene: -; CDR3 protein: CASSLRTEREKLFF; CDR3 DNA: TGTGCCAGCAGTTTAAGGACAGAACGCGAAAAACTGTTTTTT
J gene: TRBJ1-2; clone size: -; V gene: TRBV12-3/TRBV12-4; D gene: -; CDR3 protein: CASSIQGHYGYTF; CDR3 DNA: TGTGCCAGCAGCATACAGGGACACTATGGCTACACCTTC
J gene: TRBJ1-2; clone size: -; V gene: TRBV5-1; D gene: -; CDR3 protein: CASSLEGHGYGYTF; CDR3 DNA: TGCGCCAGCAGCTTGGAGGGACACGGCTATGGCTACACCTTC
J gene: TRBJ1-5; clone size: -; V gene: TRBV5-6; D gene: -; CDR3 protein: CASSLNRDQPQHF; CDR3 DNA: TGTGCCAGCAGCTTAAATCGGGATCAGCCCCAGCATTTT
J gene: TRBJ2-3; clone size: -; V gene: TRBV6-5; D gene: -; CDR3 protein: CASSYLTENTDTQYF; CDR3 DNA: TGTGCCAGCAGTTACCTTACAGAGAACACAGATACGCAGTATTTT
J gene: TRBJ1-4; clone size: once; V gene: TRBV12-5; D gene: -; CDR3 protein: CASGLVRVLSPVREGEKLFF; CDR3 DNA: TGTGCTAGTGGTTTGGTACGAGTTTTGTCCCCAGTGAGGGAGGGCGAAAAACTGTTTTTT
J gene: TRBJ1-1; clone size: -; V gene: TRBV12-3/TRBV12-4; D gene: -; CDR3 protein: CASRQGMNTEAFF; CDR3 DNA: TGTGCCAGCAGACAGGGAATGAACACTGAAGCTTTCTTT
J gene: TRBJ1-6; clone size: -; V gene: TRBV4-1; D gene: -; CDR3 protein: CASSSSRGNSPLHF; CDR3 DNA: TGCGCCAGCAGCTCTTCCAGGGGCAATTCACCCCTCCACTTT
J gene: TRBJ2-7; clone size: -; V gene: TRBV6-6; D gene: TRBD1; CDR3 protein: CASSKGQGTREQYF; CDR3 DNA: TGTGCCAGCAGTAAGGGACAGGGGACTCGGGAGCAGTACTTC
J gene: TRBJ2-5; clone size: -; V gene: TRBV5-1; D gene: TRBD2; CDR3 protein: CASSLGTSAETQYF; CDR3 DNA: TGCGCCAGCAGCTTGGGGACTAGCGCCGAGACCCAGTACTTC
J gene: TRBJ1-2; clone size: -; V gene: TRBV10-3; D gene: -; CDR3 protein: CAIREVQDYGYTF; CDR3 DNA: TGTGCCATCAGAGAGGTACAGGATTATGGCTACACCTTC
J gene: TRBJ1-5; clone size: -; V gene: TRBV10-2; D gene: TRBD1; CDR3 protein: CASRDRGTLQPQHF; CDR3 DNA: TGCGCCAGTAGGGACAGGGGCACCCTTCAGCCCCAGCATTTT
J gene: TRBJ1-3; clone size: -; V gene: TRBV29-1; D gene: -; CDR3 protein: CSVDGGTGNTIYF; CDR3 DNA: TGCAGCGTTGACGGGGGGACTGGAAACACCATATATTTT
J gene: TRBJ1-4; clone size: -; V gene: TRBV11-2; D gene: -; CDR3 protein: CASSSLQAVNEKLFF; CDR3 DNA: TGTGCCAGCAGCTCCCTCCAGGCAGTTAATGAAAAACTGTTTTTT
J gene: TRBJ2-3; clone size: -; V gene: TRBV19; D gene: TRBD1; CDR3 protein: CASSTTGADTQYF; CDR3 DNA: TGTGCCAGTAGCACGACAGGGGCGGATACGCAGTATTTT
J gene: TRBJ2-6; clone size: -; V gene: TRBV19; D gene: -; CDR3 protein: CASSSGQTGANVLTF; CDR3 DNA: TGTGCCAGTAGTAGTGGACAGACTGGGGCCAACGTCCTGACTTTC
J gene: TRBJ2-2; clone size: -; V gene: TRBV9; D gene: TRBD1; CDR3 protein: CASSVVGGKGELFF; CDR3 DNA: TGTGCCAGCAGCGTAGTAGGGGGCAAAGGGGAGCTGTTTTTT
J gene: TRBJ2-7; clone size: -; V gene: TRBV5-1; D gene: TRBD1; CDR3 protein: CASSAPQGSWRYEQYF; CDR3 DNA: TGCGCCAGCAGCGCCCCACAGGGGAGTTGGCGCTACGAGCAGTACTTC
J gene: TRBJ2-1; clone size: -; V gene: TRBV7-9; D gene: -; CDR3 protein: CASSYSRVEQFF; CDR3 DNA: TGTGCCAGCAGCTACTCCAGGGTTGAGCAGTTCTTC
J gene: TRBJ2-5; clone size: -; V gene: TRBV9; D gene: TRBD2; CDR3 protein: CASSLGAGVGGETQYF; CDR3 DNA: TGTGCCAGCTCCCTAGGAGCGGGGGTTGGAGGAGAGACCCAGTACTTC
J gene: TRBJ2-1; clone size: -; V gene: TRBV19; D gene: TRBD2; CDR3 protein: CASSNSGVNEQFF; CDR3 DNA: TGTGCCAGTTCTAATAGCGGGGTCAATGAGCAGTTCTTC
J gene: TRBJ2-3; clone size: -; V gene: TRBV18; D gene: -; CDR3 protein: CASSPMTGRTDTQYF; CDR3 DNA: TGTGCCAGCTCTCCCATGACAGGCCGCACAGATACGCAGTATTTT
J gene: TRBJ1-2; clone size: -; V gene: TRBV19; D gene: TRBD1; CDR3 protein: CASNRGWGQPINYGYTF; CDR3 DNA: TGTGCCAGTAACCGTGGATGGGGACAGCCAATTAACTATGGCTACACCTTC
J gene: TRBJ2-7; clone size: -; V gene: TRBV5-4; D gene: TRBD2; CDR3 protein: CASSLAGTSGLYEQYF; CDR3 DNA: TGTGCCAGCAGCTTGGCCGGGACTAGCGGACTCTACGAGCAGTACTTC
J gene: TRBJ1-1; clone size: -; V gene: TRBV12-3/TRBV12-4; D gene: TRBD1; CDR3 protein: CASSPGQGREAFF; CDR3 DNA: TGTGCCAGCAGTCCTGGACAGGGCCGTGAAGCTTTCTTT
J gene: TRBJ1-6; clone size: -; V gene: TRBV30; D gene: -; CDR3 protein: CAWARRGSSYNSPLHF; CDR3 DNA: TGTGCCTGGGCCAGGAGGGGCAGCTCCTATAATTCACCCCTCCACTTT
J gene: TRBJ1-2; clone size: -; V gene: TRBV18; D gene: TRBD1; CDR3 protein: CASSPSRDRSDGYTF; CDR3 DNA: TGTGCCAGCTCACCAAGCCGGGACAGAAGTGATGGCTACACCTTC
J gene: TRBJ2-3; clone size: -; V gene: TRBV3-1/TRBV3-2; D gene: TRBD2; CDR3 protein: CASSQLAGDTDTQYF; CDR3 DNA: TGTGCCAGCAGCCAGCTAGCGGGGGACACAGATACGCAGTATTTT
J gene: TRBJ2-3; clone size: -; V gene: TRBV5-4; D gene: -; CDR3 protein: CASSLPRVDTQYF; CDR3 DNA: TGTGCCAGCAGCTTGCCCAGGGTGGATACGCAGTATTTT
J gene: TRBJ1-5; clone size: once; V gene: TRBV6-1; D gene: -; CDR3 protein: CASSEGRSGNQPQHF; CDR3 DNA: TGTGCCAGCAGTGAAGGCAGGTCGGGCAATCAGCCCCAGCATTTT
J gene: TRBJ2-3; clone size: -; V gene: TRBV6-1; D gene: TRBD2; CDR3 protein: CASSESLAGGLDTQYF; CDR3 DNA: TGTGCCAGCAGTGAAAGTCTAGCGGGGGGGCTGGATACGCAGTATTTT
J gene: TRBJ2-2; clone size: -; V gene: TRBV5-6; D gene: -; CDR3 protein: CASSPDTTNTGELFF; CDR3 DNA: TGTGCCAGCAGCCCGGACACGACGAACACCGGGGAGCTGTTTTTT
J gene: TRBJ1-2; clone size: -; V gene: TRBV5-6; D gene: -; CDR3 protein: CASSTAQGFGYGYTF; CDR3 DNA: TGTGCCAGCAGCACTGCGCAGGGGTTCGGCTATGGCTACACCTTC
J gene: TRBJ2-2; clone size: -; V gene: TRBV3-1/TRBV3-2; D gene: -; CDR3 protein: CASSQGRGNTGELFF; CDR3 DNA: TGTGCCAGCAGCCAAGGACGGGGGAACACCGGGGAGCTGTTTTTT
J gene: TRBJ1-2; clone size: once; V gene: TRBV9; D gene: TRBD1; CDR3 protein: CASSVAVGGEFGYGYTF; CDR3 DNA: TGTGCCAGCAGCGTAGCGGTAGGGGGCGAATTTGGCTATGGCTACACCTTC
J gene: TRBJ2-7; clone size: -; V gene: TRBV10-3; D gene: -; CDR3 protein: CAITSSSYEQYF; CDR3 DNA: TGTGCCATCACGAGTAGTTCCTACGAGCAGTACTTC
J gene: TRBJ2-3; clone size: -; V gene: TRBV19; D gene: TRBD1; CDR3 protein: CASTPGQATDTQYF; CDR3 DNA: TGTGCCAGTACTCCAGGACAGGCGACAGATACGCAGTATTTT
J gene: TRBJ2-1; clone size: once; V gene: TRBV18; D gene: TRBD2; CDR3 protein: CASSPLSSGGSSYNEQFF; CDR3 DNA: TGTGCCAGCTCACCACTTTCTAGCGGGGGCAGCTCCTACAATGAGCAGTTCTTC
J gene: TRBJ1-6; clone size: -; V gene: TRBV9; D gene: -; CDR3 protein: CASSVHPSSYNSPLHF; CDR3 DNA: TGTGCCAGCAGCGTACACCCGAGCTCCTATAATTCACCCCTCCACTTT
J gene: TRBJ1-2; clone size: -; V gene: TRBV5-1; D gene: TRBD1; CDR3 protein: CASSRGTGGRPYGYTF; CDR3 DNA: TGCGCCAGCAGCCGGGGGACAGGGGGAAGACCCTATGGCTACACCTTC
J gene: TRBJ1-1; clone size: -; V gene: TRBV6-5; D gene: TRBD1; CDR3 protein: CANPNGTEVAEAFF; CDR3 DNA: TGTGCCAACCCAAACGGGACAGAGGTAGCTGAAGCTTTCTTT
J gene: TRBJ1-3; clone size: many; V gene: TRBV5-6; D gene: -; CDR3 protein: CASTWWRSSGNTIYF; CDR3 DNA: TGTGCCAGCACCTGGTGGCGGAGCTCTGGAAACACCATATATTTT
J gene: TRBJ2-1; clone size: -; V gene: TRBV27; D gene: TRBD1; CDR3 protein: CASSLTGSLNNEQFF; CDR3 DNA: TGTGCCAGCAGCCTGACAGGGTCCCTTAACAATGAGCAGTTCTTC
J gene: TRBJ2-1; clone size: -; V gene: TRBV18; D gene: TRBD2; CDR3 protein: CASSPPGLAGGQDEQFF; CDR3 DNA: TGTGCCAGCTCACCACCAGGACTAGCGGGGGGTCAAGATGAGCAGTTCTTC
J gene: TRBJ2-7; clone size: -; V gene: TRBV29-1; D gene: -; CDR3 protein: CSFRDRGREQYF; CDR3 DNA: TGCAGCTTCAGGGATCGTGGGAGGGAGCAGTACTTC
J gene: TRBJ2-2; clone size: -; V gene: TRBV5-6; D gene: TRBD1; CDR3 protein: CASSGGTGGATGELFF; CDR3 DNA: TGTGCCAGCAGCGGCGGGACAGGGGGGGCCACCGGGGAGCTGTTTTTT
J gene: TRBJ1-5; clone size: -; V gene: TRBV30; D gene: -; CDR3 protein: CAWSTGTQVNQPQHF; CDR3 DNA: TGTGCCTGGAGTACTGGGACTCAGGTCAATCAGCCCCAGCATTTT
J gene: TRBJ2-2; clone size: -; V gene: TRBV21-1; D gene: -; CDR3 protein: CASRDYPDPGELFF; CDR3 DNA: TGTGCCAGCAGGGACTACCCGGACCCCGGGGAGCTGTTTTTT
J gene: TRBJ1-2; clone size: -; V gene: TRBV2; D gene: TRBD1; CDR3 protein: CASSEVGDRLYGYTF; CDR3 DNA: TGTGCCAGCAGTGAAGTTGGGGACAGACTCTATGGCTACACCTTC